Listed below are T cell receptor beta chains from one sample, sequenced in a study of T cell clusters in autoimmune cytopenias. TCRdb reprocessed the multiplex PCR reads and keeps a single row for each CDR3 protein, giving no DNA. The sample's table shows several thousand distinct CDR3 sequences. The sample consisted of peripheral blood. These receptors all stem from a human donor with an autoimmune cytopenia or autoimmune hepatitis (not recorded which). The CDR3 runs from the conserved cysteine through the conserved F or W. Some rows mark clone size as missing; the rest say once, few, many or name a class of expanded clone.

abundance: NA; v_gene: TRBV18; j_gene: TRBJ2-3; CDR3aa: CASSTDRGTDTQYF
abundance: medium-sized; v_gene: TRBV20-1; j_gene: TRBJ1-1; CDR3aa: CSTQNPVLNTEAFF
abundance: medium-sized; v_gene: TRBV19; j_gene: TRBJ2-6; CDR3aa: CASSLWTGGLGANVLTF
abundance: NA; v_gene: TRBV20-1; j_gene: TRBJ2-7; CDR3aa: CSASSRPRGIDEQYF
abundance: medium-sized; v_gene: TRBV29-1; j_gene: TRBJ1-2; CDR3aa: CSVLGFSNYGYTF
abundance: NA; v_gene: TRBV6-5; j_gene: TRBJ2-3; CDR3aa: CASSYLGLAGSSTDTQYF
abundance: medium-sized; v_gene: TRBV19; j_gene: TRBJ1-1; CDR3aa: CASRISGGYTEAFF
abundance: NA; v_gene: TRBV6-2/TRBV6-3; j_gene: TRBJ1-5; CDR3aa: CASSYSPGPFWGGQPQHF
abundance: medium-sized; v_gene: TRBV30; j_gene: TRBJ1-4; CDR3aa: CAWSLEGGRVEKLFF
abundance: NA; v_gene: TRBV6-2/TRBV6-3; j_gene: TRBJ2-5; CDR3aa: CASSEVITSWWTQYF
abundance: medium-sized; v_gene: TRBV6-5; j_gene: TRBJ1-2; CDR3aa: CASSRGQGAGYTF
abundance: medium-sized; v_gene: TRBV19; j_gene: TRBJ2-2; CDR3aa: CASSISGATGELFF
abundance: medium-sized; v_gene: TRBV29-1; j_gene: TRBJ2-4; CDR3aa: CSVEEKNIQYF
abundance: NA; v_gene: TRBV28; j_gene: TRBJ1-2; CDR3aa: CASSLGTGARRGYTF
abundance: NA; v_gene: TRBV19; j_gene: TRBJ2-3; CDR3aa: CASSMRDQLTDTQYF
abundance: medium-sized; v_gene: TRBV5-1; j_gene: TRBJ1-2; CDR3aa: CASSSNTQGIGYTF
abundance: large; v_gene: TRBV25-1; j_gene: TRBJ1-1; CDR3aa: CASSVQGRSGAKNTEAFF